This T cell receptor (beta chain) was sequenced for a study of T cells in Graves' hyperthyroidism and ophthalmopathy. Findings of the study overall: Most thyroid clonotypes expanded above 0.001 were also detected in blood. The model forecast ophthalmopathy, anticipating it by a median about 6.5 months before onset.

In the case of this clonotype: Its specificity is not known. This likely comes from a read error, as the CDR3 has no conserved phenylalanine or tryptophan at its end.

V lost 1 base to trimming and J lost 0 bases, with 7 bases between them. From germline, CDR1 is SNHLY and CDR2 FYNNEI. This CDR3 region has 14 residues. Among the patients, aged 18 to 65, hyperthyroidism was newly diagnosed and had lasted under 2 months. Researchers amplified the TCR beta CDR3 regions from RNA transcripts. HTBI primers were the set used in a first-round RT-PCR of the TCR CDR3. Each CDR3 protein is one row after TCRdb ran MiXCR on the multiplex PCR reads. The sample lists some 200,000 distinct CDR3 sequences; over 15% were seen once. Sequencing input: blood. The source is a man aged 50 or older with Graves' hyperthyroidism. V usage is TRBV2 and J usage is TRBJ2-7; D is unclear. The chain's CDR3 is CASSEGSLSYEQYL. The CDR3 region has the DNA TGTGCCAGCAGTGAAGGGTCCCTCTCCTACGAGCAGTACCTC.